This is a list of T cell receptor beta chains from one sample in a study of blood T cell repertoires in COVID-19. TCRdb's table, derived via immunoSEQ multiplex PCR, lists solely in-frame clones and lacks some. Altogether about 100,000 clones are present, approximately 80% being singletons, with the ten largest covering about an eighth. The sample was peripheral blood. The source is an older woman with acute or convalescent COVID-19. The conserved cysteine and the conserved F or W are not part of the CDR3 here.

v_call	cdr3_aa
TRBV10-2	ASRSGLDNEQF
TRBV6-5	ASSRTAGRYGYT
TRBV3-1/TRBV3-2	ASSTGQGREAF
TRBV28	ASSRGQTGDGPLH
TRBV7-6	ASSFSGGVALNEQF
TRBV4-1	ASSLGQGAVYGYT
TRBV5-4	ASSLEAGVEQY
TRBV18	ASSPGVQDRTGNTIY
TRBV4-2	ASSQDGVLERGANEQF
TRBV25-1	ASQTFSKDGYT
TRBV18	ASSPNRDEKLF
TRBV7-9	ASSLDKNQPQH
TRBV19	ASSTTGAANSPLH
TRBV30	AWSGTGPLGYT
TRBV30	AWKGGASEKLF
TRBV9	ASSPRLDRVSGANVLT
TRBV30	AWSVQGTEAF
TRBV10-1	ASTRQGTNEKLF
TRBV29-1	SVMVYGGGANEQF
TRBV19	ASNPGGGRLNTEAF
TRBV3-1/TRBV3-2	ASSPHPGTSTGNTIY
TRBV19	ASSPGTANTEAF
TRBV4-3	ASSQDAGTESSEAF
TRBV19	ASSKKILLSNEQF
TRBV6-5	ASSYSTGGPNYGYT
TRBV9	ASSVGTGNNYGYT
TRBV6-5	ASSYGGQGYEQY
TRBV3-1/TRBV3-2	ASSHPWAPEKLF
TRBV18	ASSPVGTGNREQY
TRBV6-5	ASSPPAGQGYGYT
TRBV7-3	ASSWGQGAHNEQF
TRBV13	ASSLIGQASGNTIY
TRBV3-1/TRBV3-2	ASSQAAGPNTGELF
TRBV3-1/TRBV3-2	ASTSGSYGYT
TRBV5-1	ASSLALTGNTEAF
TRBV2	ASSRQVWGYT
TRBV30	AWSNGSKGNYGYT
TRBV4-3	ASSQGQDVNGYT
TRBV5-1	ASSLDGRGDLTGYT
TRBV27	ASSSTNSAPAQAGVGDTQY
TRBV6-5	ASNHMTGGAGELF